This T cell receptor (beta chain) was observed in a study (dated by TCRdb to between 2014 and 2016). Describing the broader study: Whether tumor-infiltrating Tregs in breast cancer are recruited from blood Tregs or converted in situ from other CD4+ T cell subsets was tested. The investigation overall reported the following: Validation in the larger cohort was restricted to a single TCR beta V-J rearrangement rather than whole repertoires. Tumor-infiltrating Treg TCR alpha and beta sequences overlapped most with tumor naive CD4+ T cells, then with blood naive CD4+ T cells. Tumor memory CD4+ T cell TCR gene usage was found to cluster with blood and lymph node memory CD4+ cells and with lymph node naive CD4+ cells.

To purify naive CD4+ T cells, the Miltenyi Naive CD4+ T Cell Isolation kit was used, and CD25 microbeads served to deplete Tregs. Tregs, naive and memory CD4+ T cells from tumor, blood and ipsilateral draining lymph nodes of about 5 breast cancer patients underwent full-length TCR alpha and beta sequencing. Mononuclear cells from lymph nodes or approximately 50 ml of peripheral blood were isolated by Ficoll density gradient centrifugation. FACS confirmed that the sorted cell populations were more than 90% pure. This clonotype was recorded a few times. Its antigen target is currently unknown. Base-call qualities are not available, and no considerably larger clone is one nucleotide away. Full-length TCR variable regions were amplified by 5' RACE PCR with constant-region reverse primers, followed by semi-nested PCR with Nested Universal Primer A. Using the ReliaPrep RNA Cell Miniprep System, total RNA was extracted, and the SMARTer RACE 5'/3' Kit was then used to reverse transcribe the RNA into 5'RACE-ready cDNA. Multiplex adaptors were used to barcode the full-length TCR alpha and beta libraries, which were then sequenced on an Illumina MiSeq. On the authors' methods: Sequencing data were pooled across the five patients for each of nine subset-tissue groups and compared by unsupervised clustering of TCR gene usage. Repertoire similarity was calculated with the Morisita-Horn index, weighting shared sequences by their contribution to each repertoire. The public reads were reprocessed in TCRdb via fastp at Q25 and MiXCR, keeping in-frame beta chains. Identical CDR3 protein sequences are pooled into one entry, listed with their most common genes and DNA. The V and J calls reflect TCRdb's pipeline rather than the authors' work. The sample contains about 54,000 distinct CDR3 sequences, more than 15% of them found a single time. The ten largest clones take up approximately 2.3% of the sample.

Sequencing was carried out using naive CD4+ T cells sorted from blood. The sample's cell subset or site, from its label and the paper: naive CD4+ T cells, CD4+CD45RA+CD25-. This TCR derives from a female donor with breast cancer.

Read as DNA, the sequence is TGTGCCAGCTCACCGATCCCGACAGGGGGCGGCGCAGATACGCAGTATTTT. This codes for CASSPIPTGGGADTQYF. The chain is assembled from TRBV18 and TRBJ2-3, with TRBD1 matching 10 junction bases. From the germline V gene, CDR1 is KGHSH and CDR2 is LQKENI. The CDR3 measures 17 amino acids from cysteine to phenylalanine. Of the read, only the CDR3 DNA is kept; its 51 bases are in frame from base 1. From V the trimming removes 3 bases and from J it removes 4 bases, while the gene matches leave 10 bases of the junction unaccounted for.